These 30 T cell receptor beta chains were all obtained from the same sample, sequenced in a study of blood T cell repertoires in COVID-19. The assay was immunoSEQ multiplex PCR, and TCRdb's table has in-frame clones only and misses some. The data contain under 80,000 clones, about 88% of them singletons. What was sequenced was peripheral blood. Every receptor here comes from a man between 65 and 85 years old with acute or convalescent COVID-19.

This clone was counted a single time. This chain joins TRBV6-5 and TRBJ2-2, with D unclear. Germline V gene lookup returns CDR1 MNHEY and CDR2 SVGAGI. Trimming cost V 7 bases and J 5 bases, with 11 bases left between them. CDR3 size: 13 residues. This chain's CDR3 is CASTVSQTGELFF. In DNA, the CDR3 is TGTGCCAGCACCGTATCCCAGACCGGGGAGCTGTTTTTT.

The CDR3 coding sequence is TGTGCCAGCAGTTACTCTCAGGTCTACAATGAGCAGTTCTTC. Translation: CASSYSQVYNEQFF. The chain links TRBV6-6 to TRBJ2-1; no reliable D call. The CDR3 is 14 amino acids. Trimming took off 0 bases at V and 3 bases at J, with 6 bases between the two ends. The germline V gene has CDR1 MNHNY and CDR2 SVGAGI (reference sequence).

The V call is TRBV7-9, the J call TRBJ1-5; tentative D call: TRBD1 (5 bases). The CDR3 is made up of 14 amino acids. The germline CDR1 and CDR2 sequences are SEHNR and FQNEAQ (reference sequence). V lost 2 bases and J 5 bases, leaving 10 bases between the germline ends. CDR3 DNA: TGTGCCAGCAGCTTACAGGGTGTCGATCAGCCCCAGCATTTT. Its protein is CASSLQGVDQPQHF.

This chain joins TRBV10-2 and TRBJ2-2, with a weak D call TRBD1 (5 bases). Germline V gene sequence: CDR1 WSHSY, CDR2 SAAADI. This CDR3 is built from 15 residues. Trimming pared 11 bases from V and 4 bases from J, leaving 20 bases between. This CDR3 reads CACRMAGLGTGELFF. Here the CDR3 DNA reads TGCGCCTGCCGCATGGCAGGGCTAGGCACCGGGGAGCTGTTTTTT.

The rearrangement uses TRBV19 and TRBJ1-2; 11 bases are shared with TRBD1. Germline CDR1 reads LNHDA; CDR2 reads SQIVND (reference sequence). There are 16 residues in the CDR3. The trim removed 4 bases at V and 4 bases at J, leaving 8 bases unmatched. The CDR3 loop is CASSTWTGGMGYGYTF. In DNA, the CDR3 is TGTGCCAGTAGTACCTGGACAGGGGGCATGGGCTATGGCTACACCTTC.

The chain links TRBV10-3 to TRBJ1-1, with 9 bases fitting TRBD1. The CDR3 spans 14 residues. Germline values: CDR1 ENHRY, CDR2 SYGVKD. J gave up 0 bases and V 10 bases, and 6 bases lay outside the gene matches. The CDR3, as DNA: TGTGCCACCCTCACAGGGGGCATGAACACTGAAGCTTTCTTT. Its translation: CATLTGGMNTEAFF.

This rearrangement joins TRBV5-6 to TRBJ1-1, with TRBD1 matching over 8 bases. Trimming took 0 bases from V and 5 from J; bases not matched to a gene: 6. The V gene's germline CDR1 is SGHDT and CDR2 YYEEEE. CDR3 length equals 15 residues. The CDR3 reads CASSLEDRVRTEAFF. The CDR3 DNA follows: TGTGCCAGCAGCTTGGAGGACAGGGTCCGGACTGAAGCTTTCTTT.

The chain joins TRBV3-1 (or the pseudogene TRBV3-2) to TRBJ1-1, with D uncertain. The V gene lost 0 bases and the J gene lost 7 bases, with 9 bases spanning the gap. This CDR3 spans 13 amino acids. Germline V lookup: CDR1 LGHDT, CDR2 YNNKEL (reference sequence). DNA of the CDR3: TGTGCCAGCAGCCAAGATCATATGCGTGAAGCTTTCTTT. Translation gives CASSQDHMREAFF.

The V and J genes are TRBV28 and TRBJ2-7; TRBD1 matches 11 bases. The CDR3 extends over 14 amino acids. Germline assignment: CDR1 MDHEN and CDR2 SYDVKM. Trimming took 4 bases from V and 2 from J; bases not matched to a gene: 1. CDR3 sequence reads: CASSSGQGAYEQYF. The CDR3 DNA follows: TGTGCCAGCAGTTCGGGACAGGGGGCCTACGAGCAGTACTTC.

The chain has TRBV10-1 and TRBJ2-2; 10 nucleotides align to TRBD2. Germline-derived CDR1 and CDR2 are WNHNN and SYGVQD (reference sequence). The trim removed 2 bases at V and 5 bases at J, leaving 11 bases unmatched. The CDR3 runs 18 residues. The CDR3 bases are TGCGCCAGCAGTGAGCTACCTAGCGGGGGCCCGAGGACCGGGGAGCTGTTTTTT. Residues: CASSELPSGGPRTGELFF.

The CDR3 DNA follows: TGTGCCAGCAATTCGCACCGCCGGGACAGGAACACCGGGGAGCTGTTTTTT. Translated, it gives CASNSHRRDRNTGELFF. This chain links TRBV2 with TRBJ2-2; 7 nucleotides agree with TRBD1. Germline-derived CDR1 and CDR2 are SNHLY and FYNNEI. The ends lost 7 bases at V and 1 base at J; junction bases unmatched: 12. The CDR3 loop spans 17 amino acids. Using reference TRBV2 and TRBJ2-2 for the parts outside the CDR3, the full variable domain is EPEVTQTPSHQVTQMGQEVILRCVPISNHLYFYWYRQILGQKVEFLVSFYNNEISEKSEIFDDQFSVERPDGSNFTLKIRSTKLEDSAMYFCASNSHRRDRNTGELFFGEGSRLTVL.

This clone was seen a few times. The chain recombines TRBV2 with TRBJ2-7; 8 nucleotides align to TRBD1. CDR1 and CDR2 (germline): SNHLY, FYNNEI. The CDR3 runs to 15 residues. Trimming removed 1 base from V and 3 bases from J; junction bases left unmatched: 5. In DNA form, the CDR3 reads TGTGCCAGCAGTGAAGGGGGCAGGGGGCACTACGAGCAGTACTTC. Its protein is CASSEGGRGHYEQYF.

The V call is TRBV7-9, the J call TRBJ1-5, with TRBD1 as a possible D gene (5 bases). Germline CDR1 and CDR2: SEHNR and FQNEAQ (reference sequence). V was trimmed by 2 bases and J by 0 bases, leaving 5 bases between them. The CDR3 runs to 14 residues. CDR3 loop: CASSLTGSNQPQHF. The CDR3 DNA reads TGTGCCAGCAGCTTAACAGGTAGCAATCAGCCCCAGCATTTT. The full variable domain, in which reference TRBV7-9 and TRBJ1-5 provide the parts outside the CDR3, is DTGVSQNPRHKITKRGQNVTFRCDPISEHNRLYWYRQTLGQGPEFLTYFQNEAQLEKSRLLSDRFSAERPKGSFSTLEIQRTEQGDSAMYLCASSLTGSNQPQHFGDGTRLSIL.

The chain links TRBV3-1 (or the pseudogene TRBV3-2) to TRBJ2-5, with D maybe TRBD2 (7 bases). With 3 bases removed from V and 4 bases from J, the gap between germline ends came to 15 bases. CDR3 size: 15 residues. Per germline, CDR1 LGHDT and CDR2 YNNKEL (reference sequence). Here the CDR3 DNA reads TGTGCCAGCAGCCAGCGGGGGCTATTACGAGAGACCCAGTACTTC. It codes for CASSQRGLLRETQYF.

The chain has TRBV5-4 and TRBJ2-3; the D gene is possibly TRBD2 (6 bases). In germline, CDR1 is SGHNT, CDR2 YYREEE (reference sequence). The CDR3 totals 14 residues. Trimming stripped 7 bases from V and 2 bases from J, with 14 bases between. CDR3 sequence (DNA): TGTGCCAGCTTAAAAGGGAGGAACACAGATACGCAGTATTTT. Residues: CASLKGRNTDTQYF.

This sequence joins TRBV3-1 (or the pseudogene TRBV3-2) and TRBJ1-1; maybe TRBD1 (6 bases). Germline CDR1 and CDR2: LGHDT and YNNKEL (reference sequence). Trimming left V 5 bases short and J 1 base short, with 17 bases between. There are 16 residues in the CDR3. This chain's CDR3 is CASSGGSGHKNTEAFF. Here the CDR3 DNA reads TGTGCCAGCAGCGGCGGATCGGGACATAAGAACACTGAAGCTTTCTTT.

J is TRBJ1-2 and V is TRBV5-5; perhaps TRBD1 as D (6 bases). The CDR3 has 12 amino acids. Trimming took off 1 base at V and 6 bases at J, with 7 bases between the two ends. CDR1 is SGHKS and CDR2 is YYEKEE in the germline V gene (reference sequence). The CDR3 protein is CASSLRTDGYTF. CDR3 in DNA: TGTGCCAGCAGCTTGCGGACAGATGGCTACACCTTC.

The J gene is TRBJ2-6, the V gene TRBV19, with TRBD1 identical over 9 bases. This CDR3 contains 17 residues. Germline assignment: CDR1 LNHDA and CDR2 SQIVND (reference sequence). The V and J ends lost 9 bases and 0 bases, in that order; junction bases with no gene match: 9. The CDR3 is CASQPGQGLSGANVLTF. The CDR3 DNA follows: TGTGCCAGCCAACCGGGACAGGGTCTCTCTGGGGCCAACGTCCTGACTTTC.

The chain joins TRBV19 to TRBJ1-1; D not certain. The CDR3 extends over 17 amino acids. Germline values: CDR1 LNHDA, CDR2 SQIVND (reference sequence). V lost 0 bases and J lost 0, with 14 bases in between. DNA of the CDR3: TGTGCCAGTAGTATAGAATCCCCGGCGGGTATGAACACTGAAGCTTTCTTT. Amino acids: CASSIESPAGMNTEAFF.

This rearrangement joins TRBV5-1 to TRBJ1-3, with a tentative D call TRBD1 (6 bases). This CDR3 contains 16 residues. Germline CDR1 SGHRS, CDR2 YFSETQ. The V and J ends lost 0 bases and 4 bases respectively, with 14 bases between them. This chain's CDR3 is CASSLASGGEGNTIYF. In DNA, the CDR3 is TGCGCCAGCAGCTTGGCGTCGGGGGGCGAAGGAAACACCATATATTTT. The full variable domain, with the rest looked up from reference TRBV5-1 and TRBJ1-3, is KAGVTQTPRYLIKTRGQQVTLSCSPISGHRSVSWYQQTPGQGLQFLFEYFSETQRNKGNFPGRFSGRQFSNSRSEMNVSTLELGDSALYLCASSLASGGEGNTIYFGEGSWLTVV.

The V and J genes are TRBV29-1 and TRBJ2-1, with 10 bases identical to TRBD2. V was pared by 4 bases and J by 4 bases, with 16 bases of the junction left unmatched. Per the germline V gene, CDR1 is SQVTM and CDR2 is ANQGSEA. The CDR3 has 18 amino acids. CDR3 residues: CSVVWVQVRTSGYNEQFF. The CDR3 DNA reads TGCAGCGTTGTATGGGTCCAGGTCAGGACTAGCGGTTACAATGAGCAGTTCTTC.

The CDR3 coding sequence is TGTGCCAGCAGCTCCGTCCGGCGGGGGAGACAAGAGACCCAGTACTTC. Protein sequence: CASSSVRRGRQETQYF. This chain uses TRBV11-2 with TRBJ2-5, with TRBD2 matching over 7 bases. The CDR3 length is 16 residues. The V gene end was trimmed by 4 bases and the J gene end by 2 bases; junction bases not matched to a gene: 10. In germline, CDR1 is SGHAT, CDR2 FQNNGV.

The rearrangement uses TRBV7-3 and TRBJ2-1; D is possibly TRBD2 (6 bases). V was pared by 2 bases and J by 6 bases, with 14 bases between. Per germline, CDR1 SGHTA and CDR2 FQGTGA. The CDR3 covers 15 residues. The CDR3: CASSLQSAGGNEQFF. In DNA, the CDR3 is TGTGCCAGCAGCTTACAGTCGGCCGGGGGCAATGAGCAGTTCTTC.

The chain has TRBV20-1 and TRBJ2-2, with 12 nucleotides matching TRBD2. Trimming removed 3 bases from V and 4 bases from J; junction bases left unmatched: 6. CDR3 length: 16 residues. Germline values: CDR1 DFQATT, CDR2 SNEGSKA (reference sequence). CDR3 sequence: CSASTSGRTGTGELFF. In DNA form, the CDR3 reads TGCAGTGCTAGTACTAGCGGGAGGACGGGCACCGGGGAGCTGTTTTTT.

V and J are TRBV28 and TRBJ1-1, with D maybe TRBD1 (6 bases). The V end was cut by 10 bases, the J end by 3 bases, with 12 bases between. The germline gives CDR1 MDHEN, CDR2 SYDVKM. CDR3 length equals 12 residues. DNA of the CDR3: TGTGCCACGGGAGGGGGGTACACTGAAGCTTTCTTT. This encodes CATGGGYTEAFF. Variable domain in full (rest from reference TRBV28 and TRBJ1-1): DVKVTQSSRYLVKRTGEKVFLECVQDMDHENMFWYRQDPGLGLRLIYFSYDVKMKEKGDIPEGYSVSREKKERFSLILESASTNQTSMYLCATGGGYTEAFFGQGTRLTVV.

The V call is TRBV14, the J call TRBJ1-1; D unclear. The CDR3 runs 14 residues. V was clipped by 3 bases and J by 1 base, with 9 bases between them. Germline V gene data show CDR1 as SGHDN and CDR2 as FVKESK. This CDR3 is CASSQELWNTEAFF. CDR3 DNA: TGTGCCAGCAGCCAGGAGCTTTGGAACACTGAAGCTTTCTTT.

This clone was detected a few times. The chain has TRBV3-1 (or the pseudogene TRBV3-2) and TRBJ2-2; 10 bases line up with TRBD2. The trim removed 1 base at V and 2 bases at J, leaving 4 bases unmatched. Per the germline V gene, CDR1 is LGHDT and CDR2 is YNNKEL (reference sequence). This CDR3 region has 17 residues. CDR3 nucleotide sequence: TGTGCCAGCAGCCAAGGGGGACTAGCGCTTAACACCGGGGAGCTGTTTTTT. Translated: CASSQGGLALNTGELFF.

The chain couples TRBV6-5 to TRBJ2-3; 8 bases map to TRBD2. Trimming cost V 5 bases and J 8 bases; bases outside gene matches: 9. The CDR3 has 14 amino acids. Germline assignment: CDR1 MNHEY and CDR2 SVGAGI. The CDR3 DNA reads as TGTGCCAGCAGTCGGGGGGGTCGGTCTGGTACGCAGTATTTT. Translated: CASSRGGRSGTQYF.

The chain joins TRBV10-3 to TRBJ1-5; D is unresolved. The length of the CDR3 is 17 residues. Germline V lookup: CDR1 ENHRY, CDR2 SYGVKD. The V and J ends lost 0 bases and 0 bases respectively, with 12 bases between them. CDR3 nucleotides: TGTGCCATCAGTGAGTCGATCATAGGAGATAGCAATCAGCCCCAGCATTTT. Translating gives CAISESIIGDSNQPQHF.

This rearrangement joins TRBV9 to TRBJ1-6, with 9 nucleotides matching TRBD1. CDR3 size: 15 residues. With V trimmed by 4 bases and J by 8 bases, 7 bases remained unmatched. Per the germline V gene, CDR1 is SGDLS and CDR2 is YYNGEE. This CDR3 is CASSIRTGEDSPLHF. CDR3 nucleotide sequence: TGTGCCAGCAGCATTCGGACAGGGGAGGATTCACCCCTCCACTTT. Combining the CDR3 with reference TRBV9 and TRBJ1-6 gives the whole variable domain DSGVTQTPKHLITATGQRVTLRCSPRSGDLSVYWYQQSLDQGLQFLIQYYNGEERAKGNILERFSAQQFPDLHSELNLSSLELGDSALYFCASSIRTGEDSPLHFGNGTRLTVT.